Below are 2 T cell receptor beta chains sequenced from a single sample in a study of blood T cell repertoires in COVID-19. Clones were read by immunoSEQ multiplex PCR, and TCRdb kept only the in-frame ones, dropping some. The sample lists approximately 100,000 clones, more than 75% occurring once. The sample comprised peripheral blood. These receptors were obtained from a human donor in a cohort sampled during active COVID-19.

CDR3 nucleotide sequence: TGTGCCAGCAGCTTAGACCCGACATCCTACGAGCAGTACTTC. Encoded protein: CASSLDPTSYEQYF. V and J are TRBV11-3 and TRBJ2-7, with D unclear. The CDR3 consists of 14 residues. The V end was cut by 0 bases, the J end by 1 base, with 7 bases between. Germline CDR1 is SGHNT and CDR2 is YENEEA.

The V gene is TRBV5-5, the J gene TRBJ1-2; D perhaps matches TRBD1 (5 bases). The CDR3 is made up of 17 amino acids. V was trimmed by 0 bases and J by 4 bases, leaving 19 bases between them. CDR1 is SGHKS and CDR2 is YYEKEE in the germline V gene (reference sequence). In nucleotides, the CDR3 is TGTGCCAGCAGCTTGGAGTATCGGCAGGGTAATATCTATGGCTACACCTTC. Translated: CASSLEYRQGNIYGYTF.